This T cell receptor (beta chain) was recorded in a study of CD8 T cells in Susac syndrome. Notes on the study in general: It was acknowledged in the study that the number of individuals who were included in its TCR sequencing and HLA analysis was relatively small.

The CD8+ and CD4+ T cells were negatively isolated, with the TEMRA cells enriched by FACS. Random hexamers were used to reverse transcribe the RNA input (about 0.5 to 1 ug). One entry per CDR3 protein results from TCRdb running MiXCR on the immunoSEQ multiplex PCR reads. The sample carries 250,000 to 350,000 distinct CDR3 sequences, about 91% recorded once. A note on this clonotype: As yet, its antigen is unknown.

CDR1 and CDR2 (germline): SQVTM, ANQGSEA. This CDR3 has 15 residues. The ends were cut back, 6 bases at V and 7 bases at J, with 24 bases in the middle. The V gene is TRBV29-1, the J gene TRBJ1-2, with D unresolved. Sequencing used CD4+ T cells from PBMCs. This receptor was identified in a human donor with multiple sclerosis. In DNA form, the CDR3 reads TGCAGCGTCACGAGCTTTTTGAGCGAGTCCGGTGGCTACACCTTC. Residues: CSVTSFLSESGGYTF.